This T cell receptor beta chain derives from a study of blood T cell repertoires in COVID-19. TCRdb's table, derived via immunoSEQ multiplex PCR, lists solely in-frame clones and lacks some. Of about 210,000 clones listed, around 91% are singletons. The V gene's germline CDR1 is LGHDT and CDR2 YNNKEL (reference sequence). V lost 4 bases, J lost 9 bases, and 8 bases stayed unmatched. The CDR3 extends over 14 amino acids. V is TRBV3-1 (or the pseudogene TRBV3-2) and J is TRBJ2-3, with TRBD1 identical over 9 bases. The TCR comes from a woman aged 40 to 50 with acute or convalescent COVID-19. Specimen: peripheral blood. CDR3 amino acids: CASSRRQGVLTQYF. CDR3 bases: TGTGCCAGCAGCCGCAGACAGGGGGTACTAACGCAGTATTTT.